This is a list of T cell receptor beta chains from one sample in a study of cytomegalovirus exposure and HLA in healthy donors. The data were produced by immunoSEQ multiplex PCR, yet TCRdb's version contains in-frame clones alone and is incomplete. Here the sample spans some 140,000 clones, 65% to 75% being singletons. The sequenced sample was PBMCs. All receptors come from a man aged 25 to 40 in good health and CMV-seronegative. The CDR3 runs from the conserved cysteine through the conserved F or W. A D gene is named only where the DNA matches it firmly. Not every row has a clone size; where given, it reads once, few, many or a size class.

TRBJ1-1,TRBD1,TRBV5-6,few,TGTGCCAGCACCCTCGGACAGGGAAGCACTGAAGCTTTCTTT,CASTLGQGSTEAFF
TRBJ2-3,NA,TRBV25-1,NA,TGTGCCAGCAGTGAAGGCGACAGAAGCACAGATACGCAGTATTTT,CASSEGDRSTDTQYF
TRBJ2-7,NA,TRBV6-6,NA,TGTGCCAGCAGTCCCTCCCTAGAGTCTGAGCAGTACTTC,CASSPSLESEQYF
TRBJ2-1,TRBD1,TRBV2,few,TGTGCCAGCAGGGACCGGGACAGGGCTTTCAATGAGCAGTTCTTC,CASRDRDRAFNEQFF
TRBJ2-1,TRBD2,TRBV7-3,NA,TGTGCCAGCAGCTTAATTCCTAGCGGGGAGCAGTTCTTC,CASSLIPSGEQFF
TRBJ2-1,NA,TRBV7-9,NA,TGTGCCAGCAGCCAGGGCGTCCTCTACAATGAGCAGTTCTTC,CASSQGVLYNEQFF
TRBJ1-1,TRBD1,TRBV7-8,NA,TGTGCCAGCAGCTTAAGAACAGGGGGTAGCACTGAAGCTTTCTTT,CASSLRTGGSTEAFF
TRBJ1-2,NA,TRBV6-6,NA,TGTGCCAGCAGCGCTTCCGGGGGTTACGGCTACACCTTC,CASSASGGYGYTF
TRBJ1-5,NA,TRBV7-9,NA,TGTGCCAGCAGCGTACTAGGCTGGGGAAATCAGCCCCAGCATTTT,CASSVLGWGNQPQHF
TRBJ1-3,TRBD1,TRBV6-1,few,TGTGCCAGCAGTGAAGCGCGGCCGACAGGGGCCTACTCTGGAAACACCATATATTTT,CASSEARPTGAYSGNTIYF
TRBJ2-5,NA,TRBV9,few,TGTGCCAGCAGCGTAGGGCAGGGAATCCAAGAGACCCAGTACTTC,CASSVGQGIQETQYF
TRBJ1-4,NA,TRBV5-1,NA,TGCGCCAGCAGCTCGGCGGCGGCAACTAATGAAAAACTGTTTTTT,CASSSAAATNEKLFF
TRBJ2-3,TRBD1,TRBV7-9,NA,TGTGCCAGCAGCCCCAGACAGGGTGAAGATACGCAGTATTTT,CASSPRQGEDTQYF
TRBJ2-2,TRBD1,TRBV6-9,NA,TGTGCCAGCAATAATAAGGGACAGGGGGCTTTAGGAAGCACCGGGGAGCTGTTTTTT,CASNNKGQGALGSTGELFF
TRBJ2-3,TRBD2,TRBV27,once,TGTGCCAGCAGTTTATCGAGCGCGAGCGGGGGGGCTTTCGGCACAGATACGCAGTATTTT,CASSLSSASGGAFGTDTQYF
TRBJ1-1,NA,TRBV19,NA,TGTGCCAGTAGTCCCAGGGGCACAGAGAACACTGAAGCTTTCTTT,CASSPRGTENTEAFF
TRBJ2-7,NA,TRBV27,NA,TGTGCCAGCAGTGGCCGGGACACCGTCTCCTACGAGCAGTACTTC,CASSGRDTVSYEQYF
TRBJ2-1,NA,TRBV7-9,few,TGTGCCAGCAGCCCGACGTGGCTAGCGACTAATGAGCAGTTCTTC,CASSPTWLATNEQFF
TRBJ1-2,TRBD1,TRBV6-1,NA,TGTGCCAGCAGTGAAGTCTTGACCGGTCAGGGGGGTTGGTATGGCTACACCTTC,CASSEVLTGQGGWYGYTF
TRBJ2-7,TRBD1,TRBV5-4,NA,TGTGCCAGCAGCTCACAGGGGTTTTACGAGCAGTACTTC,CASSSQGFYEQYF
TRBJ2-7,NA,TRBV5-1,NA,TGCGCCAGCAGCTTGGCCGGGAGCTCCATGTGGTACTTC,CASSLAGSSMWYF
TRBJ1-2,NA,TRBV29-1,NA,TGCAGCGCTGGAGGGGTTCCGGGTGGCTACACCTTC,CSAGGVPGGYTF
TRBJ2-3,NA,TRBV29-1,few,TGCAGCGTCGAGGACAGTGCGAGTACGCAGTATTTT,CSVEDSASTQYF
TRBJ2-3,TRBD2,TRBV9,NA,TGTGCCAGCAGCGCCTTTAGCGGGGGGGCCGGTGATACGCAGTATTTT,CASSAFSGGAGDTQYF
TRBJ1-5,NA,TRBV6-1,NA,TGTGCCAGCAACCAACAGGAAAGGGAGCCCCAGCATTTT,CASNQQEREPQHF
TRBJ2-1,TRBD2,TRBV4-2,once,TGTGCCAGCAGCCAAGGGACTAGCGGGTTGAGCTCCTACAATGAGCAGTTCTTC,CASSQGTSGLSSYNEQFF
TRBJ2-3,NA,TRBV5-5,NA,TGTGCCAGCAGCTCCTCGACAGCAAGGGGGACAGATACGCAGTATTTT,CASSSSTARGTDTQYF
TRBJ1-1,NA,TRBV6-5,NA,TGTGCCAGCAGTGAGTTCCATCGGAACACTGAAGCTTTCTTT,CASSEFHRNTEAFF
TRBJ1-1,TRBD1,TRBV18,few,TGTGCCAGCTCACCTAATCCCGGGACAGGGTCTAGAAACACTGAAGCTTTCTTT,CASSPNPGTGSRNTEAFF
TRBJ2-5,NA,TRBV5-1,NA,TGCGCCAGCAGCGGCAGGGGCCTGCTCCAAGAGACCCAGTACTTC,CASSGRGLLQETQYF
TRBJ2-1,TRBD1,TRBV6-1,NA,TGTGCCAGCAGACAAACCGTGACAGGGGGCGGTGAGCAGTTCTTC,CASRQTVTGGGEQFF
TRBJ1-6,NA,TRBV7-3,few,TGTGCCAGCAGCCCCACAGGGAGCGGTTCACCCCTCCACTTT,CASSPTGSGSPLHF
TRBJ1-2,NA,TRBV25-1,few,TGTGCCAGCAGTGGGCCCCTCGGAGGCTACCCCTTC,CASSGPLGGYPF
TRBJ2-7,TRBD1,TRBV5-6,NA,TGTGCCAGCAGCTTGCGTGGGACAGGGGGTCGCGAGCAGTACTTC,CASSLRGTGGREQYF
TRBJ2-2,TRBD1,TRBV5-1,NA,TGCGCCAGCAGCCCGGGACAGCAAACGAACACCGGGGAGCTGTTTTTT,CASSPGQQTNTGELFF
TRBJ2-7,NA,TRBV5-1,NA,TGCGCCAGCAGCTTGCGCGGGACCCCCTACGAGCAGTACTTC,CASSLRGTPYEQYF
TRBJ2-7,NA,TRBV7-9,NA,TGTTCCAGCAGCTTAGTAGGGAGCGAGCAGTACTTC,CSSSLVGSEQYF
TRBJ2-5,NA,TRBV11-2,NA,TGTGCCAGCAGCTTAGCAGGGGCAGAGACCCAGTACTTC,CASSLAGAETQYF
TRBJ2-1,TRBD2,TRBV14,once,TGTGCCAGCAGCCAAGATAGGGCGGGACTAGCGCGCTACAATGAGCAGTTCTTC,CASSQDRAGLARYNEQFF
TRBJ1-2,NA,TRBV5-4,few,TGTGCCAGCAGATACGGACAGCTCTATGGCTACACCTTC,CASRYGQLYGYTF
TRBJ2-7,TRBD2,TRBV7-2,NA,TGTGCCAGCAGCTTGGACCTAGCGGGGGGCCGAGGCGAGCAGTACTTC,CASSLDLAGGRGEQYF
TRBJ1-1,NA,TRBV5-4,once,TGTGCCAGCCGGCTTGGGGGGACCACTGAAGCTTTCTTT,CASRLGGTTEAFF
TRBJ2-5,NA,TRBV7-9,NA,TGTGCCAGCGGGCGGGCGGAGCGGGAGACCCAGTACTTC,CASGRAERETQYF
TRBJ1-6,NA,TRBV6-1,NA,TGTGCCAGCAGGGAACAGGGTAGGAATTCACCCCTCAACTTT,CASREQGRNSPLNF
TRBJ1-4,NA,TRBV5-1,NA,TGCGCCAGCAGCTTGGGGGGCGCGGTGATTGAAAAACTGTTTTTT,CASSLGGAVIEKLFF
TRBJ2-5,NA,TRBV10-3,NA,TGTGCCATCAGTGAGCCAGGACAGCAAGAGACCCAGTACTTC,CAISEPGQQETQYF
TRBJ2-5,NA,TRBV7-2,NA,TGTGCCAGCAGCCCCGGTAGAATGGAGACCCAGTACTTC,CASSPGRMETQYF
TRBJ2-1,TRBD1,TRBV28,NA,TGTGCCAGCAGTTCCCCCAGGGGGCGAGGACAGTTCTTC,CASSSPRGRGQFF
TRBJ2-7,NA,TRBV7-8,NA,TGTGCCAGCAGCTACAGTCGGACAACCTACGAGCAGTACTTC,CASSYSRTTYEQYF
TRBJ1-5,TRBD1,TRBV2,NA,TGTGCCAGCAGTGAAGAAGGAAGGGGACAGCTATATCAGCCCCAGCATTTT,CASSEEGRGQLYQPQHF